This passage covers 11 T cell receptor beta chains from one sample sequenced in a study of blood T cell repertoires in COVID-19. Measured with immunoSEQ multiplex PCR; TCRdb has only the in-frame clones, and not every one. The top ten hold about 2% of the sample, which has around 160,000 clones, approximately 90% seen once. Material: peripheral blood. These receptors came from a man between 18 and 29 years old with acute or convalescent COVID-19.

This chain joins TRBV30 and TRBJ1-1, with a tentative D call TRBD1 (5 bases). V was clipped by 1 base and J by 1 base, with 7 bases between them. Germline CDR1 and CDR2: GTSNPN and SVGIG (reference sequence). This CDR3 comprises 13 residues. The chain's CDR3 is CAWSDGQNTEAFF. DNA of the CDR3: TGTGCCTGGAGTGACGGACAGAACACTGAAGCTTTCTTT.

The chain carries TRBV7-9 and TRBJ1-2, with D possibly being TRBD1 (5 bases). V was cut by 5 bases and J by 4 bases, with 14 bases left in between. The germline gives CDR1 SEHNR, CDR2 FQNEAQ (reference sequence). CDR3 length: 14 amino acids. CDR3 region: CASSPPAGVYGYTF. Written as DNA, the CDR3 is TGTGCCAGCAGCCCCCCGGCGGGGGTCTATGGCTACACCTTC.

By proportion, this clone is medium-sized (0.01 to 0.1%). This chain joins TRBV18 and TRBJ2-3, with D tentatively TRBD1 (6 bases). V was cut by 3 bases and J by 0 bases, with 13 bases left in between. The CDR3 spans 16 residues. Germline-derived CDR1 and CDR2 are KGHSH and LQKENI. The DNA for the CDR3 is TGTGCCAGCTCACCTCCACAGGGATTTAGCACAGATACGCAGTATTTT. It is translated as CASSPPQGFSTDTQYF. The entire variable domain, with the rest obtained from reference TRBV18 and TRBJ2-3, is as follows: NAGVMQNPRHLVRRRGQEARLRCSPMKGHSHVYWYRQLPEEGLKFMVYLQKENIIDESGMPKERFSAEFPKEGPSILRIQQVVRGDSAAYFCASSPPQGFSTDTQYFGPGTRLTVL.

In this sample, this clone turned up a few times. V and J are TRBV19 and TRBJ1-2; 9 positions match TRBD1. The V gene's germline CDR1 is LNHDA and CDR2 SQIVND (reference sequence). The V segment lost 5 bases and the J segment 5 bases; nucleotides outside the gene matches: 18. The CDR3 length is 18 residues. The CDR3 DNA reads as TGTGCCAGTAGTCCCGCTCCGGGACAGGGAACGATATTTTATGGCTACACCTTC. Its protein product is CASSPAPGQGTIFYGYTF.

V usage is TRBV12-3 or TRBV12-4 and J usage is TRBJ1-2, with 10 positions matching TRBD1. This CDR3 spans 13 amino acids. Trimming took 7 bases from V and 4 from J; bases not matched to a gene: 3. The CDR3 here is CASTRQGAYGYTF. The CDR3 region has the DNA TGTGCCAGCACCCGACAGGGGGCCTATGGCTACACCTTC.

The V gene is TRBV4-1, the J gene TRBJ1-4; 10 positions agree with TRBD1. Looked up from germline, CDR1 is MGHRA and CDR2 is YSYEKL. The CDR3 consists of 17 residues. Trimming cost V 8 bases and J 4 bases; bases outside gene matches: 13. The CDR3, as DNA: TGCGCCAGCGGCTGGGACAGGGGCCCCGGAGGTAATGAAAAACTGTTTTTT. Residues: CASGWDRGPGGNEKLFF.

This clone was found once. The J gene is TRBJ1-2, the V gene TRBV6-5; TRBD1 is a possible D gene (6 bases). Germline V gives CDR1 MNHEY, CDR2 SVGAGI. The CDR3 length is 13 residues. V was clipped by 2 bases and J by 7 bases, with 11 bases between them. The CDR3 sequence is CASSYPSGVGYTF. CDR3 DNA: TGTGCCAGCAGTTACCCATCAGGGGTTGGCTACACCTTC.

V gene TRBV12-5 combines with J gene TRBJ1-1; 7 bases match TRBD1. With V trimmed by 6 bases and J by 6 bases, 10 bases remained unmatched. Germline CDR1 LGHNT, CDR2 FRNRAP. This CDR3 has 14 residues. This CDR3 reads CASGWDRSYPEAFF. The CDR3 DNA follows: TGTGCTAGTGGCTGGGACAGAAGTTATCCTGAAGCTTTCTTT.

A single count supports this clone. This chain connects TRBV18 to TRBJ2-1, with 12 bases matching TRBD1. Trimming removed 2 bases from V and 2 bases from J; junction bases left unmatched: 4. Per germline, CDR1 KGHSH and CDR2 LQKENI. The CDR3 runs to 17 residues. The CDR3: CASSPAWDRGPYNEQFF. The CDR3 DNA follows: TGTGCCAGCTCACCAGCTTGGGACAGGGGGCCCTACAATGAGCAGTTCTTC.

The chain recombines TRBV15 with TRBJ1-2; D possibly corresponds to TRBD1 (6 bases). V dropped 1 base and J dropped 2 bases, with 23 bases sitting between them. The CDR3 runs 19 residues. Germline CDR1 is LNHNV and CDR2 is YYDKDF (reference sequence). The chain's CDR3 is CATSRGSRGIGSTNYGYTF. CDR3 nucleotides: TGTGCCACCAGCAGAGGTAGCAGGGGCATTGGAAGTACCAACTATGGCTACACCTTC.

The chain combines TRBV19 with TRBJ2-3; tentatively, D is TRBD2 (6 bases). The CDR3 is 16 amino acids. Trimming stripped 3 bases from V and 4 bases from J, with 17 bases between. Germline V gene sequence: CDR1 LNHDA, CDR2 SQIVND (reference sequence). For the CDR3, the DNA is TGTGCCAGTAGTATCTCGGGGAGGTGGGAGGCAGATACGCAGTATTTT. Residues: CASSISGRWEADTQYF. Drawing the rest from reference TRBV19 and TRBJ2-3, the complete variable domain is DGGITQSPKYLFRKEGQNVTLSCEQNLNHDAMYWYRQDPGQGLRLIYYSQIVNDFQKGDIAEGYSVSREKKESFPLTVTSAQKNPTAFYLCASSISGRWEADTQYFGPGTRLTVL.